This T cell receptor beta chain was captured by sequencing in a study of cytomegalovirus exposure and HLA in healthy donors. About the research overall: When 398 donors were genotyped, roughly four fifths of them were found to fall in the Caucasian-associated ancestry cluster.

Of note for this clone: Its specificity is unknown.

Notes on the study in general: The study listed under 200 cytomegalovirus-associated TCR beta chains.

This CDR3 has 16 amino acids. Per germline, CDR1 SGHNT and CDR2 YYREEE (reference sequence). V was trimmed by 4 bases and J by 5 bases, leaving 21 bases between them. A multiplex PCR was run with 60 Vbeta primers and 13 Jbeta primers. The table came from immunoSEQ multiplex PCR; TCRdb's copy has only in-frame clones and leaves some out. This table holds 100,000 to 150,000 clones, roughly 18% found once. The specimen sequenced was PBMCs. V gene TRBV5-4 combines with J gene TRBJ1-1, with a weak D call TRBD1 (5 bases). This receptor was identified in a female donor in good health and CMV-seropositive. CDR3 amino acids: CASSPRSPQERTEAFF. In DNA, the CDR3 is TGTGCCAGCAGCCCACGGTCCCCACAGGAAAGAACTGAAGCTTTCTTT.